This T cell receptor (beta chain) appears in the sequencing data of a study of T cell responses to AZD1222 COVID-19 vaccine. General observations from the study: A reported finding is that nearly half of spike-specific TCRs target unmutated variant regions. Mostly white British, mostly female donors; authors suggested clonal diversity may be underestimated.

Assay used: immunoSEQ multiplex PCR; TCRdb lists only in-frame clones, some missing. The sample has about 39,000 clones; about nine tenths are singletons. Regarding this clone: The antigen remains unidentified.

Trimming took 3 bases from V and 7 from J; bases not matched to a gene: 4. The CDR3 sequence is 13 residues long. Germline CDR1 DFQATT, CDR2 SNEGSKA (reference sequence). The sample in question was peripheral blood, obtained 28 days after the second AZD1222 dose. The receptor was derived from an adult who received the AZD1222 COVID-19 vaccine. The chain has TRBV20-1 and TRBJ2-2, with 8 bases fitting TRBD1. The chain's CDR3 is CSASRTGNGELFF. Here the CDR3 DNA reads TGCAGTGCTAGTCGGACAGGGAACGGGGAGCTGTTTTTT.